Each of the 30 T cell receptor beta chains below was sequenced from the same sample in a study of T cells after yellow fever vaccination. TCRdb ran MiXCR on the 5' RACE reads and lists one entry per CDR3 protein. The profile shows about 140,000 distinct CDR3 sequences, about 7% of them singletons. Sequencing was performed on CD4+ T cells sorted from PBMCs, taken 10 days after the yellow fever booster vaccination. Receptors originate from a man younger than 40 who received the YFV17D yellow fever vaccine.

There are a few counts of this clonotype. The genes are TRBV3-1 and TRBJ1-2; D gene ambiguous. The CDR3 contains 13 residues. Germline V lookup: CDR1 LGHDT, CDR2 YNNKEL (reference sequence). V was shortened by 0 bases and J by 7 bases, with 9 bases between the two germline ends. CDR3 coding DNA: TGTGCCAGCAGCCAAGAAGGCGTACCTGGCTACACCTTC. Translated: CASSQEGVPGYTF.

This clonotype was counted only a few times. The chain couples TRBV4-3 to TRBJ1-5; 9 nucleotides line up with TRBD1. CDR3 length: 16 residues. Germline V gene data show CDR1 as LGHNA and CDR2 as YSLEER. With V trimmed by 4 bases and J by 4 bases, 8 bases remained unmatched. CDR3 sequence reads: CASSREIDRGNQPQHF. The CDR3 nucleotides are TGCGCCAGCAGCCGAGAGATTGACAGGGGGAATCAGCCCCAGCATTTT.

The chain links TRBV4-3 to TRBJ1-1; 7 bases are shared with TRBD1. The CDR3 extends over 18 amino acids. Per germline, CDR1 LGHNA and CDR2 YSLEER. The junction had 14 bases not matched to a gene; V was cut back by 0 bases and J by 4 bases. The CDR3, as DNA: TGCGCCAGCAGCCAAGATCATGTGACAGGGTCGTGGAGCACTGAAGCTTTCTTT. Translated: CASSQDHVTGSWSTEAFF.

This clonotype was found many times. The chain recombines TRBV7-2 with TRBJ2-3; D might be TRBD1 (5 bases). Germline V gene lookup returns CDR1 SGHTA and CDR2 FQGNSA. V was shortened by 2 bases and J by 4 bases, with 13 bases between the two germline ends. The CDR3 contains 15 residues. The CDR3 nucleotides read TGTGCCAGCAGCTTAAAGGGGTCCTACCCAGATACGCAGTATTTT. Protein sequence: CASSLKGSYPDTQYF.

This clonotype appeared many times. This chain connects TRBV20-1 to TRBJ2-1; D perhaps matches TRBD1 (6 bases). CDR3 size: 17 residues. V dropped 5 bases and J dropped 3 bases, with 23 bases sitting between them. The germline V gene encodes CDR1 DFQATT and CDR2 SNEGSKA (reference sequence). The CDR3 DNA reads as TGCAGTGCTTTTCGTGCCCCAGGGGATAGGGTCTACAATGAGCAGTTCTTC. Encoded protein: CSAFRAPGDRVYNEQFF.

The sample holds many counts of this clonotype. The V and J genes are TRBV10-1 and TRBJ2-7; D not certain. Germline assignment: CDR1 WNHNN and CDR2 SYGVQD (reference sequence). Trimming took 4 bases from V and 6 from J, leaving 10 bases between them. This CDR3 region has 12 residues. CDR3 nucleotide sequence: TGCGCCAGCAGTGCGGCTCTAGGCGAGCAGTACTTC. Encoded protein: CASSAALGEQYF.

There are many counts of this clonotype. The chain employs TRBV7-3 and TRBJ2-1; 7 bases line up with TRBD2. CDR1 SGHTA and CDR2 FQGTGA come from the germline V gene. V was pared by 5 bases and J by 7 bases, with 14 bases of the junction left unmatched. The CDR3 loop spans 16 amino acids. CDR3 nucleotides: TGTGCCAGCAGCGGCCTTGGCCAGCGGGACGGGAATGAGCAGTTCTTC. Translating gives CASSGLGQRDGNEQFF.

This clonotype has a count of ten or more. V is TRBV10-2 and J is TRBJ2-3; D ambiguous. CDR3 size: 12 residues. Trimming took 4 bases from V and 3 from J, leaving 5 bases between them. Germline V gene lookup returns CDR1 WSHSY and CDR2 SAAADI. The DNA for the CDR3 is TGCGCCAGCAGTGGCGCTACAGATACGCAGTATTTT. Amino acid sequence: CASSGATDTQYF.

The chain is built from TRBV28 and TRBJ2-5; 11 bases align to TRBD2. CDR3 length: 15 amino acids. Trimming took 6 bases from V and 7 from J; bases not matched to a gene: 10. Germline lookup yields CDR1 MDHEN and CDR2 SYDVKM. DNA of the CDR3: TGTGCCAGCAGCTCGACTAGCGGGACCAAGATGACCCAGTACTTC. Protein sequence: CASSSTSGTKMTQYF.

This clonotype was seen only a few times. CDR3 sequence (DNA): TGTGCCAGCAGCCAAAGGGGTTATAATGAAAAACTGTTTTTT. Protein: CASSQRGYNEKLFF. J is TRBJ1-4 and V is TRBV3-1; perhaps TRBD1 as D (5 bases). Trimming removed 2 bases at V and 4 bases at J, with 8 bases between. The germline V gene has CDR1 LGHDT and CDR2 YNNKEL (reference sequence). This CDR3 comprises 14 residues.

This clonotype was seen many times. The chain has TRBV7-2 and TRBJ1-1; D not resolved. The germline gives CDR1 SGHTA, CDR2 FQGNSA. CDR3 size: 12 residues. The V end lost 3 bases, the J end lost 11 bases, and 13 bases lay between the germline ends. The CDR3 bases are TGTGCCAGCAGCTTGCGGGAGTTGAAGGCTTTCTTT. Amino acid sequence: CASSLRELKAFF.

This clonotype has at least ten counts. The chain combines TRBV5-1 with TRBJ2-2, with 10 bases fitting TRBD2. The germline CDR1 and CDR2 sequences are SGHRS and YFSETQ. This CDR3 region has 16 residues. Germline trimming cut 1 base from V and 4 bases from J; bases unmatched to any gene: 4. CDR3 protein: CASSLRLAGGTGELFF. CDR3 in DNA: TGCGCCAGCAGCTTGAGACTAGCGGGTGGCACCGGGGAGCTGTTTTTT. Supplemented by reference TRBV5-1 and TRBJ2-2, the full variable domain reads KAGVTQTPRYLIKTRGQQVTLSCSPISGHRSVSWYQQTPGQGLQFLFEYFSETQRNKGNFPGRFSGRQFSNSRSEMNVSTLELGDSALYLCASSLRLAGGTGELFFGEGSRLTVL.

This clonotype was recorded at least ten times. This chain connects TRBV28 to TRBJ1-1; D is uncertain. Germline V lookup: CDR1 MDHEN, CDR2 SYDVKM. The V end lost 2 bases, the J end lost 6 bases, and 13 bases lay between the germline ends. There are 14 residues in the CDR3. This CDR3 is CASSLGRPISEAFF. In DNA, the CDR3 is TGTGCCAGCAGTTTAGGTAGGCCTATATCTGAAGCTTTCTTT.

This sequence joins TRBV29-1 and TRBJ1-2; D gene unclear. The CDR3 sequence is 13 residues long. Trimming stripped 8 bases from V and 2 bases from J, with 15 bases between. CDR1 is SQVTM, CDR2 ANQGSEA, per germline. CDR3 sequence reads: CSTRQHPNYGYTF. The CDR3 DNA follows: TGCAGCACCCGGCAGCACCCAAACTATGGCTACACCTTC.

This clonotype was seen at least ten times. The chain is built from TRBV7-2 and TRBJ2-7; 10 nucleotides line up with TRBD1. CDR3 size: 15 residues. CDR1 is SGHTA and CDR2 is FQGNSA in the germline V gene. Losses at the gene ends were 6 bases for V and 4 bases for J; bases not matched to a gene: 9. In nucleotides, the CDR3 is TGTGCCAGCAGGACTGACAGGGGGCGCGAGTACGAGCAGTACTTC. The encoded protein is CASRTDRGREYEQYF.

The J gene is TRBJ1-2, the V gene TRBV18, with D uncertain. V lost 3 bases and J 0 bases, leaving 11 bases between the germline ends. This CDR3 is 15 amino acids long. Germline V CDR1 and CDR2: KGHSH, LQKENI. CDR3 DNA: TGTGCCAGCTCACCCGGCCCGGAGACTAACTATGGCTACACCTTC. Translating it yields CASSPGPETNYGYTF.

This clonotype was detected only a few times. The V and J genes are TRBV6-1 and TRBJ2-5; D is unresolved. The CDR3 spans 13 residues. The V end was cut by 10 bases, the J end by 2 bases, with 14 bases between. Germline-derived CDR1 and CDR2 are MNHNS and SASEGT. The CDR3: CATEIRVQETQYF. CDR3 coding DNA: TGTGCCACCGAGATCCGGGTGCAAGAGACCCAGTACTTC.

In its sample, this clonotype was seen many times. This sequence joins TRBV6-2 or TRBV6-3 and TRBJ2-7; TRBD1 agrees at 7 bases. CDR3 size: 14 residues. V gave up 6 bases and J gave up 0 bases; unmatched junction bases: 5. Germline CDR1 reads MNHEY; CDR2 reads SVGEGT. CDR3 coding DNA: TGTGCCAGCAGAACCAGGGGGACCTCCTACGAGCAGTACTTC. Translated: CASRTRGTSYEQYF.

This clonotype has at least ten counts. This chain links TRBV14 with TRBJ2-1; 8 bases fit TRBD1. The CDR3 has 15 residues. V shed 6 bases and J 4 bases; nucleotides not matched to a gene: 8. Germline loops: CDR1 SGHDN, CDR2 FVKESK. The CDR3 sequence is CASSRGTGSYNEQFF. The CDR3 DNA follows: TGTGCCAGCAGTAGGGGGACAGGATCTTACAATGAGCAGTTCTTC. Combining the CDR3 with reference TRBV14 and TRBJ2-1 gives the whole variable domain EAGVTQFPSHSVIEKGQTVTLRCDPISGHDNLYWYRRVMGKEIKFLLHFVKESKQDESGMPNNRFLAERTGGTYSTLKVQPAELEDSGVYFCASSRGTGSYNEQFFGPGTRLTVL.

This clonotype showed up just a few times. The rearrangement joins TRBV11-2 to TRBJ2-1, with D perhaps matching TRBD1 (7 bases). The CDR3 covers 19 residues. V was cut by 0 bases and J by 0 bases, with 18 bases left in between. CDR1 is SGHAT, CDR2 FQNNGV, per germline. In DNA form, the CDR3 reads TGTGCCAGCAGCTTAGATCTGATCGGCGGGGACAGCTCCTACAATGAGCAGTTCTTC. Amino acid sequence: CASSLDLIGGDSSYNEQFF.

This clonotype was counted ten times or more. The V and J genes are TRBV14 and TRBJ2-7; 12 positions match TRBD1. The CDR3 is made up of 16 amino acids. V gave up 5 bases and J gave up 5 bases; unmatched junction bases: 10. In germline, CDR1 is SGHDN, CDR2 FVKESK. CDR3 sequence reads: CASSSPGTGGINEQYF. The CDR3 DNA is TGTGCCAGCAGCTCACCCGGGACAGGGGGCATTAACGAGCAGTACTTC. The full variable domain, with the rest looked up from reference TRBV14 and TRBJ2-7, is EAGVTQFPSHSVIEKGQTVTLRCDPISGHDNLYWYRRVMGKEIKFLLHFVKESKQDESGMPNNRFLAERTGGTYSTLKVQPAELEDSGVYFCASSSPGTGGINEQYFGPGTRLTVT.

This clonotype was counted many times. This chain uses TRBV5-5 with TRBJ2-2, with D possibly matching TRBD1 (6 bases). From germline, CDR1 is SGHKS and CDR2 YYEKEE (reference sequence). Between the trimmed V and J ends, which lost 4 bases and 4 bases, there was a span of 14 bases. The CDR3 has 15 amino acids. DNA for the CDR3: TGTGCCAGCAGCCGGCCTCAGGGGAGCACCGGGGAGCTGTTTTTT. Translation gives CASSRPQGSTGELFF. The variable domain in full, with the rest retrieved from reference TRBV5-5 and TRBJ2-2, is DAGVTQSPTHLIKTRGQQVTLRCSPISGHKSVSWYQQVLGQGPQFIFQYYEKEERGRGNFPDRFSARQFPNYSSELNVNALLLGDSALYLCASSRPQGSTGELFFGEGSRLTVL.

V gene TRBV7-3 combines with J gene TRBJ2-1; D perhaps matches TRBD1 (6 bases). The CDR3 sequence is 15 residues long. V dropped 5 bases and J dropped 5 bases, with 16 bases sitting between them. The germline CDR1 and CDR2 sequences are SGHTA and FQGTGA. CDR3 sequence (DNA): TGTGCCAGCAGCCCGGCTCAGGGGATTCACAATGAGCAGTTCTTC. Translation: CASSPAQGIHNEQFF.

This clonotype was seen repeatedly, ten times or more. The V and J genes are TRBV4-3 and TRBJ2-1; 14 bases fit TRBD2. V lost 2 bases to trimming and J lost 8 bases; unmatched junction nucleotides: 5. This CDR3 contains 16 residues. The germline gives CDR1 LGHNA, CDR2 YSLEER. Here the CDR3 reads CASSQRTGLAGDEQFF. As DNA, the CDR3 is TGCGCCAGCAGCCAACGGACGGGACTAGCGGGGGATGAGCAGTTCTTC.

This clonotype showed up many times. The V call is TRBV5-1, the J call TRBJ2-1, with 9 bases aligning to TRBD2. The CDR3 is made up of 19 amino acids. The junction had 14 bases not matched to a gene; V was cut back by 4 bases and J by 0 bases. Germline V CDR1 and CDR2: SGHRS, YFSETQ. CDR3 DNA: TGCGCCAGCAGCCCCTATAGGGCTAGCGGGGTAAGCTCCTACAATGAGCAGTTCTTC. Translating gives CASSPYRASGVSSYNEQFF. The full variable domain, rest sourced from reference TRBV5-1 and TRBJ2-1, is KAGVTQTPRYLIKTRGQQVTLSCSPISGHRSVSWYQQTPGQGLQFLFEYFSETQRNKGNFPGRFSGRQFSNSRSEMNVSTLELGDSALYLCASSPYRASGVSSYNEQFFGPGTRLTVL.

The chain couples TRBV3-1 to TRBJ2-1, with 10 bases matching TRBD2. The CDR3 runs 14 residues. Losses at the gene ends were 11 bases for V and 5 bases for J; bases not matched to a gene: 9. Germline CDR1 LGHDT, CDR2 YNNKEL (reference sequence). Here the CDR3 DNA reads TGTGCCTTCGGGAGCGGGAGGGCGGACAATGAGCAGTTCTTC. This sequence encodes CAFGSGRADNEQFF.

With regard to this clonotype: This may be a read error, as it is one base from a much larger clone. The chain employs TRBV29-1 and TRBJ2-7, with D possibly matching TRBD2 (6 bases). This CDR3 region has 11 residues. Per germline, CDR1 SQVTM and CDR2 ANQGSEA. The V and J ends lost 7 bases and 5 bases respectively, with 12 bases between them. The CDR3 loop is CSAAGSHEQYF. Here the CDR3 DNA reads TGCAGCGCTGCCGGGAGTCACGAGCAGTACTTC.

This clonotype occurred many times. This chain joins TRBV7-8 and TRBJ2-1; possible D gene TRBD2, 5 bases. Germline V gives CDR1 SGHVS, CDR2 FQNEAQ. Trimming took 6 bases from V and 3 from J, leaving 15 bases between them. CDR3 length: 15 amino acids. The CDR3 bases are TGTGCCAGCAGATCGAGGGTCGGGATCTACAATGAGCAGTTCTTC. It encodes CASRSRVGIYNEQFF. Using reference TRBV7-8 and TRBJ2-1 for the parts outside the CDR3, the full variable domain is GAGVSQSPRYKVAKRGQDVALRCDPISGHVSLFWYQQALGQGPEFLTYFQNEAQLDKSGLPSDRFFAERPEGSVSTLKIQRTQQEDSAVYLCASRSRVGIYNEQFFGPGTRLTVL.

This clonotype was detected many times. The genes are TRBV5-1 and TRBJ2-1, with 13 nucleotides matching TRBD2. The CDR3 has 16 residues. V trimming: 2 bases; J trimming: 5 bases; junction bases outside the gene matches: 4. Per germline, CDR1 SGHRS and CDR2 YFSETQ. CDR3 sequence (DNA): TGCGCCAGCAGCTTAAAAGGGACTAGCGGGAACAATGAGCAGTTCTTC. Protein: CASSLKGTSGNNEQFF.

This clonotype was observed a single time. J is TRBJ1-2 and V is TRBV5-8; 12 nucleotides agree with TRBD1. This CDR3 contains 15 residues. Trimming cost V 5 bases and J 8 bases; bases outside gene matches: 10. Germline V lookup: CDR1 SGHTS, CDR2 YDEGEE. CDR3 in DNA: TGTGCCAGCAGGGGACAGGGGGCGGGCTGGGACGGCTACACCTTC. It codes for CASRGQGAGWDGYTF.